The 6 T cell receptor beta chains listed next were all sequenced from one sample in a study of vaccination effects on CD4 cells after COVID-19. After expansion with viral peptide pools in the ViraFEST assay, antigen-specific CD4+ T cells were sequenced. It was after approximately 11 days of culture that CD4+ T cells were isolated. From March to December 2020, the person had a SARS-CoV-2 infection that was confirmed by PCR. Subjects were given two BNT162b2 or mRNA-1273 vaccine doses. No antigens are known for them. Here immunoSEQ multiplex PCR was the method, and the copy in TCRdb shows in-frame clones only, minus some. The sample holds approximately 15,000 clones; around three quarters are singletons and the top ten take 20% to 25%. The source material was CD4+ T cells from PBMCs cultured with SARS-CoV-2 spike peptides, sampled after COVID-19 vaccination. Receptor source: a human donor who had a prior SARS-CoV-2 infection.

This chain joins TRBV4-3 and TRBJ2-3, with D uncertain. The CDR3 runs 12 residues. Trimming stripped 0 bases from V and 7 bases from J, with 5 bases between. Per the germline V gene, CDR1 is LGHNA and CDR2 is YSLEER. CDR3: CASSQEGNTQYF. Written as DNA, the CDR3 is TGCGCCAGCAGCCAAGAAGGGAATACGCAGTATTTT.

The V gene is TRBV5-4, the J gene TRBJ1-1; the match to TRBD1 covers 8 bases. The CDR3 extends over 15 amino acids. CDR1 is SGHNT, CDR2 YYREEE, per germline (reference sequence). V was clipped by 4 bases and J by 1 base; unmatched bases: 6. In DNA, the CDR3 is TGTGCCAGCAGCCGTCCCGGGACAGGGAACACTGAAGCTTTCTTT. Translating it yields CASSRPGTGNTEAFF.

This clone was picked up one time. V is TRBV19 and J is TRBJ2-2, with D perhaps TRBD1 or TRBD2 (6 bases each). Per germline, CDR1 LNHDA and CDR2 SQIVND (reference sequence). The CDR3 is made up of 15 amino acids. V gave up 3 bases and J gave up 6 bases, with 14 bases separating them. This CDR3 reads CASSIRGGPAGELFF. Written as DNA, the CDR3 is TGTGCCAGTAGTATTAGAGGGGGGCCCGCCGGGGAGCTGTTTTTT.

The chain couples TRBV28 to TRBJ2-3; 10 bases align to TRBD1. Germline V lookup: CDR1 MDHEN, CDR2 SYDVKM. The CDR3 runs to 15 residues. Germline trimming cut 5 bases from V and 5 bases from J; bases unmatched to any gene: 7. This CDR3 reads CASSPTGGAGDTQYF. CDR3 bases: TGTGCCAGCAGTCCGACAGGGGGCGCGGGAGATACGCAGTATTTT.

The chain employs TRBV18 and TRBJ2-5, with D perhaps TRBD1 or TRBD2 (5 bases each). Trimming cost V 3 bases and J 10 bases, with 15 bases left between them. The CDR3 is 13 residues long. Germline lookup yields CDR1 KGHSH and CDR2 LQKENI. The CDR3, as DNA: TGTGCCAGCTCACCGGGGCATAGAGGGATCCAGTACTTC. Translated, it gives CASSPGHRGIQYF. Full variable domain (remainder filled in from reference TRBV18 and TRBJ2-5): NAGVMQNPRHLVRRRGQEARLRCSPMKGHSHVYWYRQLPEEGLKFMVYLQKENIIDESGMPKERFSAEFPKEGPSILRIQQVVRGDSAAYFCASSPGHRGIQYFGPGTRLLVL.

The chain carries TRBV12-3 or TRBV12-4 and TRBJ1-5; D remains unclear. Trimming took 2 bases from V and 7 from J, leaving 9 bases between them. The CDR3 loop spans 13 amino acids. Here the CDR3 reads CASSLNVRQPQHF. For the CDR3, the DNA is TGTGCCAGCAGTTTAAATGTGAGACAGCCCCAGCATTTT.